A selection of T cell receptor beta chains follows, all from one sample in a study of CXCR3-negative and CXCR3-positive naive CD8 T cells. From the 5' RACE reads, TCRdb lists one entry per CDR3 protein and no DNA. The specimen's table records 150,000 to 180,000 distinct CDR3 sequences. Material for sequencing was naive CXCR3+ CD8+ T cells from blood. These receptors were collected from a human donor in good health. Some clones in this sample may be carry-over from other donors' samples. The CDR3 runs from the conserved cysteine through the conserved F or W.

>TRBJ2-1|TRBV12-3/TRBV12-4
CASSFPGTSLYNEQFF
>TRBJ1-5|TRBV19
CASRTQGNQPQHF
>TRBJ1-2|TRBV3-1
CASSQAGTKYGYTF
>TRBJ2-1|TRBV12-3/TRBV12-4
CASTHTEYNVQFF
>TRBJ2-7|TRBV5-1
CASSLAYGTYEQYF
>TRBJ2-7|TRBV7-9
CASSPGTSGVSSYEQYF
>TRBJ2-7|TRBV30
CAWSVTVSSYEQYF
>TRBJ2-2|TRBV21-1
CASKECSVTGELFF
>TRBJ2-7|TRBV4-2
CASSQDWGGRAYEQYF
>TRBJ2-5|TRBV5-4
CASSFLGLAGQETQYF
>TRBJ2-1|TRBV7-8
CASSAGTSPYLADNEQFF
>TRBJ2-7|TRBV13
CASSLGRGGEQYF
>TRBJ1-4|TRBV9
CASSAGGGNEKLFF
>TRBJ2-1|TRBV7-3
CASSLNSGGGRYNEQFF
>TRBJ2-7|TRBV4-1
CASSPVPSGGNMAYEQYF
>TRBJ2-3|TRBV12-3/TRBV12-4
CASSTSTDTQYF
>TRBJ1-1|TRBV7-6
CASSLGDSNTEAFF
>TRBJ2-7|TRBV20-1
CSAESGASSYEQYF
>TRBJ2-4|TRBV29-1
CSVLIQGKNIQYF
>TRBJ1-2|TRBV7-9
CASSLDLGDGYTF
>TRBJ2-3|TRBV10-2
CASSEIGTSGDTQYF
>TRBJ2-3|TRBV7-9
CASSYLDSWRGTDTQYF
>TRBJ1-2|TRBV27
CASSWAGGFGYGYTF
>TRBJ1-4|TRBV4-1
CASSLARGEEKLFF
>TRBJ2-3|TRBV5-1
CASSVDPTDTQYF
>TRBJ1-1|TRBV7-3
CASSSLGGTEAFF
>TRBJ2-1|TRBV27
CASSLTPLAEGYNEQFF
>TRBJ2-2|TRBV9
CASSPGLAYGELFF
>TRBJ2-7|TRBV28
CASSPGLAWYEQYF
>TRBJ2-7|TRBV2
CASSDRGAYEQYF
>TRBJ2-1|TRBV19
CASSIGSTSYNEQFF
>TRBJ2-7|TRBV7-7
CASSAGTGAYEQYF
>TRBJ1-2|TRBV4-1
CASSQGFTPDGYTF
>TRBJ2-7|TRBV30
CAWSPTGGSEQYF
>TRBJ2-1|TRBV20-1
CSARWGGSVQDEQFF
>TRBJ2-7|TRBV29-1
CSVEVELGPPYEQYF
>TRBJ1-5|TRBV18
CASSPLDRDVAGNQPQHF
>TRBJ2-5|TRBV7-9
CASSGTGGETQYF
>TRBJ1-1|TRBV6-2/TRBV6-3
CASSPSGGFANTEAFF
>TRBJ1-5|TRBV28
CASSLAQGGQPQHF
>TRBJ2-1|TRBV27
CASSIVAGNEQFF
>TRBJ1-4|TRBV4-2
CASSQDPPGRSEKLFF
>TRBJ2-3|TRBV7-6
CASSGGTAADTQYF
>TRBJ2-5|TRBV13
CASFPAGLETQYF
>TRBJ2-3|TRBV15
CATSSLAKSTDTQYF
>TRBJ2-2|TRBV15
CATSSSGKNTGELFF
>TRBJ2-7|TRBV28
CATRGDRYYEQYF
>TRBJ2-1|TRBV7-9
CASSLSSGHEQFF
>TRBJ2-3|TRBV7-9
CASTSGGTPDTQYF
>TRBJ2-1|TRBV20-1
CSAPPTGAYNEQFF
>TRBJ2-1|TRBV14
CASSHRSSDEQFF
>TRBJ2-7|TRBV4-1
CASSPQQGPTYEQYF
>TRBJ2-7|TRBV5-1
CASSTDSSGYEQYF
>TRBJ1-5|TRBV19
CASRADGSNQPQHF